This T cell receptor beta chain was profiled in a study of CXCR3-negative and CXCR3-positive naive CD8 T cells. There are 13 residues in the CDR3. From germline, CDR1 is MNHEY and CDR2 SVGAGI. Measured by frequency, this clonotype is medium-sized (0.01 to 0.1%). Its antigen is unknown. The method, 5' RACE with UMI labels, was used to prepare the TRB cDNA libraries. TCRdb reprocessed the 5' RACE reads and keeps a single row for each CDR3 protein, giving no DNA. In all, the sample yields some 6,900 distinct CDR3 sequences. Whole-study results and caveats: The naive subsets expressed comparable surface CD5, and the authors inferred TCR strength from TRB CDR3 properties. CXCR3-expressing naive cells carried TRB CDR3s more hydrophobic than those of CXCR3-negative naive cells.

Sequenced input: naive CXCR3+ CD8+ T cells from blood. Stated subset: CD45RO-CCR7+CD27+CD95- naive CD8+ T cells expressing CXCR3 (TNR3+). This receptor was identified in a human donor in good health. Some clones in this sample may be carry-over from other donors' samples. V and J are TRBV6-5 and TRBJ1-1; TCRdb calls TRBD1, which cannot be checked without DNA. The CDR3: CASSYSGGSEAFF.